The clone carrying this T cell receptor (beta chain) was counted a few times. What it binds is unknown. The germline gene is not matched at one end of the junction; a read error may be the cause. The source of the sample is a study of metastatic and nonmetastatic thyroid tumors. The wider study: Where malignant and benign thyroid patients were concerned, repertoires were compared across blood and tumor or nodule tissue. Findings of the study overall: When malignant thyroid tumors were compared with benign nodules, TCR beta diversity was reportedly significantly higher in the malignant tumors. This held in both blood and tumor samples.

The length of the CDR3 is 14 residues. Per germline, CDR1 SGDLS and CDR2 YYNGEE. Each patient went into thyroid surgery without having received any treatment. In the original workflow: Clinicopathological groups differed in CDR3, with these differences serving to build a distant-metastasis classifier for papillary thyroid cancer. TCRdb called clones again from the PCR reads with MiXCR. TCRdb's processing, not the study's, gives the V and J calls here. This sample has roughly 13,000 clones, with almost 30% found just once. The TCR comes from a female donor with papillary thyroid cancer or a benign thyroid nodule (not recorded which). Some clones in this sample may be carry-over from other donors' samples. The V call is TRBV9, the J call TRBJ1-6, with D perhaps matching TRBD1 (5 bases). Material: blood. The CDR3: CASCVGRVNSPRHF. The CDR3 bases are TGTGCCAGCTGCGTAGGCAGGGTAAATTCACCCCGCCACTTT.